This entry describes one TCR beta chain. Its antigen is undetermined. This specimen belongs to a study of somatic mutations in cytotoxic T cells in rheumatoid arthritis. Study-wide results and caveats: There was no significant difference in CD8+ T-cell clonality between rheumatoid arthritis patients and age-matched healthy controls. Some patients, about an eighth of the roughly 65, had a largest CD8+ clone that exceeded 20% of CD8+ cells.

CD4+ and CD8+ cells were isolated by positive magnetic bead selection, with purity checked by flow cytometry. Sequencing was performed with immunoSEQ multiplex PCR; in TCRdb, only in-frame clones are kept and a portion is missing. The sample has around 5,900 clones, over 80% seen once; the top ten hold 40% to 55%. Sequencing was performed on CD8+ T cells sorted from blood. This TCR was recovered from a woman aged 45-65 years with rheumatoid arthritis.

The CDR3 protein is CASSVLGGNEQFF. The CDR3 nucleotides are TGTGCCAGCAGCGTATTGGGGGGCAATGAGCAGTTCTTC. This sequence joins TRBV9 and TRBJ2-1; D is perhaps TRBD2 (6 bases). Germline CDR1 is SGDLS and CDR2 is YYNGEE. The CDR3 sequence is 13 residues long. Trimming left V 1 base short and J 6 bases short, with 8 bases between.